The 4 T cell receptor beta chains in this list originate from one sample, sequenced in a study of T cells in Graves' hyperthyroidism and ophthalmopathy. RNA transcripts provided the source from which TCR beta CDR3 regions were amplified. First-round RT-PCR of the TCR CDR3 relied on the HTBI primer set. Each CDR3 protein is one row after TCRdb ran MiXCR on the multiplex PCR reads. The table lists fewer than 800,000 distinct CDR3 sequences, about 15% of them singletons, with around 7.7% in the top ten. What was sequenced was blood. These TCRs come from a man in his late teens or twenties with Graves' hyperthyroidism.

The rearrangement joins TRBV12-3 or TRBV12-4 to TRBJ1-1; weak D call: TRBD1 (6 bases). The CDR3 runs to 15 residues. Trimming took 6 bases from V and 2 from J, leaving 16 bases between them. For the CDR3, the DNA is TGTGCCAGCAGCCTTTCGGGACAAGCAAACACTGAAGCTTTCTTT. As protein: CASSLSGQANTEAFF.

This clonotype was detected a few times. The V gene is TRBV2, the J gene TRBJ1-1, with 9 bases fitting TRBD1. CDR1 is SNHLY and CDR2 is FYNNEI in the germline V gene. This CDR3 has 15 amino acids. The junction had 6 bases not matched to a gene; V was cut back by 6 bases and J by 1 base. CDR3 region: CASSQQGAGNTEAFF. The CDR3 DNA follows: TGTGCCAGCAGCCAACAGGGGGCTGGGAACACTGAAGCTTTCTTT.

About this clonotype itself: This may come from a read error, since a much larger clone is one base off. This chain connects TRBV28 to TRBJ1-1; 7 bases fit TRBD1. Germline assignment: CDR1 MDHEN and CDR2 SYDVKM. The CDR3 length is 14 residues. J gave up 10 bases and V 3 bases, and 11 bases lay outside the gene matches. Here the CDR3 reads CASSLRTGRHVAFF. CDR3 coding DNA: TGTGCCAGCAGTTTGCGGACAGGCCGACATGTAGCTTTCTTT.

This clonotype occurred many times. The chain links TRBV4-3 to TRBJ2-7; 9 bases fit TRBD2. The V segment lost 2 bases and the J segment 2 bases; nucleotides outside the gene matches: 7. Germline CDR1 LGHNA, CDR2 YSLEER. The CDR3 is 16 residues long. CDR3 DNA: TGCGCCAGCAGCCAACAACTAGCGGGCCAGACCTACGAGCAGTACTTC. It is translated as CASSQQLAGQTYEQYF.